This is a list of T cell receptor beta chains from one sample in a study of CXCR3-negative and CXCR3-positive naive CD8 T cells. From the 5' RACE reads, TCRdb lists one entry per CDR3 protein and no DNA. This listing includes about 23,000 distinct CDR3 sequences. The source material was naive CXCR3- CD8+ T cells from blood. The receptors shown here come from a human donor in good health. Some clones in this sample may be carry-over from other donors' samples. Each CDR3 is given with its conserved first and last residue. Some rows mark clone size as missing; the rest say once, few, many or name a class of expanded clone.

>.|TRBJ1-5|TRBV7-2
CASSLGQFSNQPQHF
>.|TRBJ2-3|TRBV9
CASNPGPPFTDTQYF
>.|TRBJ2-2|TRBV12-3/TRBV12-4
CASSLDGQDGGELFF
>.|TRBJ1-1|TRBV7-3
CASSFTQNTEAFF
>.|TRBJ1-1|TRBV4-2
CASSQGRANTEAFF
>.|TRBJ1-2|TRBV27
CASSLPGQGYTF
>.|TRBJ1-4|TRBV29-1
CSAVTNEKLFF
>.|TRBJ2-3|TRBV7-9
CASSSSGSARTDTQYF
>.|TRBJ2-7|TRBV28
CASSPSSLLYEQYF
>.|TRBJ2-2|TRBV5-4
CASTFRGAGELFF
>.|TRBJ2-3|TRBV11-2
CDSRYVDTQYF
>.|TRBJ2-7|TRBV29-1
CSVTDSSYEQYF
>.|TRBJ1-2|TRBV27
CASSLSGYDGYTF
>.|TRBJ2-1|TRBV15
CATSRDRDRGRNEQFF
>.|TRBJ1-4|TRBV29-1
CSVRTGTANEKLFF
>medium-sized|TRBJ1-1|TRBV29-1
CSVGPTGENTEAFF
>.|TRBJ2-1|TRBV20-1
CSASWGAGSYNEQFF
>.|TRBJ1-1|TRBV7-8
CASSPSQQFTEAFF
>medium-sized|TRBJ2-3|TRBV7-7
CASSLKGAKTDTQYF
>.|TRBJ1-4|TRBV7-8
CASSPVGTAEKLFF
>.|TRBJ1-5|TRBV19
CASSYGPGTGNQPQHF
>.|TRBJ2-7|TRBV2
CASSEALLRTGDEYF
>.|TRBJ1-6|TRBV20-1
CSASVVGVNSPLHF
>.|TRBJ2-5|TRBV6-5
CASSPRLAEQETQYF
>.|TRBJ2-7|TRBV28
CASSQTGASSYEQYF
>.|TRBJ2-1|TRBV23-1
CARGRGGVDEQFF
>.|TRBJ2-1|TRBV20-1
CSWTGGYEQFF
>.|TRBJ1-1|TRBV7-3
CASSHGGGEAFF
>.|TRBJ2-1|TRBV6-2/TRBV6-3
CASSPGLTGYNEQFF
>.|TRBJ2-7|TRBV5-4
CASSLTTGDYEQYF
>.|TRBJ2-5|TRBV15
CATSGQPQETQYF
>medium-sized|TRBJ2-3|TRBV7-6
CASSLSVRGLTDTQYF
>.|TRBJ1-2|TRBV6-1
CASSEGRQGGGYTF
>.|TRBJ2-2|TRBV29-1
CSVPGQGAVAGELFF
>.|TRBJ2-1|TRBV15
CATSREGYNEQFF
>.|TRBJ1-5|TRBV12-3/TRBV12-4
CASSETGRDQPQHF
>.|TRBJ2-7|TRBV12-3/TRBV12-4
CASTRWRGYEQYF
>.|TRBJ1-2|TRBV29-1
CSVRPGQTFGYTF
>.|TRBJ2-1|TRBV6-2/TRBV6-3
CASSYSSGRMTEQFF
>.|TRBJ2-2|TRBV28
CASSGRGAGELFF
>.|TRBJ2-2|TRBV6-5
CASSYSQGRGPFGLGELFF
>.|TRBJ2-1|TRBV21-1
CASSKDPGPYNEQFF
>.|TRBJ1-1|TRBV13
CASSPGREAFF
>.|TRBJ2-2|TRBV19
CASSTPFGREYTGELFF
>.|TRBJ1-2|TRBV29-1
CSVLRTGAQGYTF
>.|TRBJ1-1|TRBV15
CATSRNGGNTEAFF
>.|TRBJ2-2|TRBV18
CASSPPTSAAGELFF
>.|TRBJ2-1|TRBV7-9
CASSQTPHEQFF
>.|TRBJ2-1|TRBV29-1
CSVESALGYEQFF
>.|TRBJ2-1|TRBV14
CASSRATDTSSYNEQFF
>medium-sized|TRBJ1-4|TRBV29-1
CSGGGTAWGNEKLFF
>.|TRBJ2-7|TRBV5-5
CASSFGTGAYEQYF
>.|TRBJ2-1|TRBV28
CASTLMAVYNEQFF
>.|TRBJ2-7|TRBV28
CASSLSPAGGYEQYF
>.|TRBJ2-7|TRBV4-1
CASSHGGGAYEQYF